This T cell receptor beta chain is drawn from a study of T cell responses to AZD1222 COVID-19 vaccine. Study-wide findings and caveats: Increased Spike-specific TCR breadth and depth were observed after two AZD1222 doses. None of the repertoires were sampled until the peak T cell response had passed. Donors were mostly white British, more females; clonal diversity possibly underestimated.

Repertoires were generated with immunoSEQ multiplex PCR, while TCRdb's copy carries only in-frame clones and drops some. The sample records about 100,000 clones, 86% being singletons. Germline V lookup: CDR1 MNHEY, CDR2 SVGEGT. The CDR3 runs 14 residues. Trimming took 5 bases from V and 1 from J, leaving 9 bases between them. With respect to this clone: The antigen remains undetermined.

The material sequenced was peripheral blood, taken on day 0 of AZD1222 vaccination. This rearrangement joins TRBV6-2 or TRBV6-3 to TRBJ1-3, with a weak D call TRBD1 (5 bases). The TCR comes from an adult in good health. Here the CDR3 DNA reads TGTGCCAGCAGTCCAGGACATTCTGGAAACACCATATATTTT. Amino acids: CASSPGHSGNTIYF.